Listed below are T cell receptor beta chains from one sample, sequenced in a study of Graves' ophthalmopathy and Graves' hyperthyroidism. Each CDR3 protein is one row after TCRdb ran MiXCR on the multiplex PCR reads. The sample lists under 200,000 distinct CDR3 sequences, 30% to 45% occurring once. Sequencing was performed on peripheral blood. These receptor sequences come from a woman aged 40-49 years with Graves' ophthalmopathy. Both conserved end residues are part of each CDR3. D genes are given only for firm matches. Only some rows state a clone size, as once, few, many or a class for expanded clones.

clone_size j_call v_call d_call cdr3_aa cdr3_nt
many TRBJ1-3 TRBV6-5 TRBD1 CASSSGTPDRRNTIYF TGTGCCAGCAGTTCGGGTACTCCGGACAGGAGGAACACCATATATTTT
many TRBJ2-2 TRBV6-5 . CASSYSGTTIRAGELFF TGTGCCAGCAGTTACTCTGGGACAACTATAAGGGCCGGGGAGCTGTTTTTT
many TRBJ2-5 TRBV7-6 TRBD2 CASSQTSGKETQYF TGTGCCAGCAGCCAGACTAGCGGAAAAGAGACCCAGTACTTC
many TRBJ1-1 TRBV12-3/TRBV12-4 . CASTERTNTEAFF TGTGCCAGCACCGAGAGGACGAACACTGAAGCTTTCTTT
many TRBJ2-4 TRBV28 . CATRQGGDKNIQYF TGTGCCACCCGACAGGGAGGTGACAAAAACATTCAGTACTTC
many TRBJ1-3 TRBV12-3/TRBV12-4 . CASSLSRPGSGNTIYF TGTGCCAGCAGCCTATCTAGGCCAGGCTCTGGAAACACCATATATTTT
many TRBJ2-7 TRBV6-2/TRBV6-3 . CARKGRTLYEQYF TGTGCCAGAAAGGGACGGACGCTTTACGAGCAGTACTTC
. TRBJ1-5 TRBV6-1 . CASSARLSGGNQPQHF TGTGCCAGCAGCGCCAGGCTGAGTGGAGGCAATCAGCCCCAGCATTTT
many TRBJ2-7 TRBV6-2/TRBV6-3 TRBD1 CASRIPRDRGSYEQYF TGTGCCAGCAGAATTCCACGGGACAGGGGATCCTACGAGCAGTACTTC
. TRBJ1-1 TRBV15 . CATSRERQVNTEAFF TGTGCCACCAGCAGAGAGAGGCAAGTGAACACTGAAGCTTTCTTT
many TRBJ2-5 TRBV27 TRBD1 CASSLTGAAETQYF TGTGCCAGCAGTCTGACAGGGGCGGCGGAGACCCAGTACTTC